Listed below are T cell receptor beta chains from one sample, sequenced in a study of cytomegalovirus exposure and HLA in healthy donors. Method: immunoSEQ multiplex PCR; TCRdb's copy keeps in-frame clones and lacks some. This repertoire shows approximately 65,000 clones, roughly 95% found once; its top ten account for about 4.5%. Sequencing input: PBMCs. These receptors came from a woman aged 18 to 35 in good health and CMV-seropositive. The CDR3 runs from the conserved cysteine through the conserved F or W. A D gene is named only where the DNA matches it firmly. Not every row has a clone size; where given, it reads once, few, many or a size class.

>TRBJ2-2|TRBV7-9|.|.|15
CASSLKSTSTGELFF
TGTGCCAGCAGCTTAAAGTCGACTAGCACCGGGGAGCTGTTTTTT
>TRBJ2-1|TRBV4-2|TRBD2|.|15
CASSQDQAGGNEQFF
TGTGCCAGCAGCCAAGATCAAGCGGGGGGCAATGAGCAGTTCTTC
>TRBJ2-3|TRBV30|.|.|15
CAWSGKGSWTDTQYF
TGTGCCTGGAGTGGAAAGGGGTCGTGGACAGATACGCAGTATTTT
>TRBJ1-1|TRBV19|TRBD1|.|13
CASSQQGGTEAFF
TGTGCCAGTAGTCAACAGGGGGGCACTGAAGCTTTCTTT
>TRBJ2-1|TRBV7-8|.|.|16
CASSSRGTSFVNEQFF
TGTGCCAGCAGCTCCCGGGGAACTAGCTTTGTGAATGAGCAGTTCTTC
>TRBJ1-2|TRBV6-1|TRBD1|.|16
CASSETGTQGAAGYTF
TGTGCCAGCAGTGAAACCGGAACTCAGGGGGCTGCGGGCTACACCTTC
>TRBJ2-7|TRBV15|TRBD2|.|15
CATSRDHLAGAEQYF
TGTGCCACCAGCAGAGATCATTTGGCGGGAGCCGAGCAGTACTTC
>TRBJ2-5|TRBV13|TRBD2|.|15
CASSSWTSTRETQYF
TGTGCCAGCAGCTCTTGGACTAGCACCAGGGAGACCCAGTACTTC
>TRBJ2-3|TRBV11-1|TRBD2|.|15
CASSLAAGALDTQYF
TGTGCCAGCAGCTTAGCGGCGGGAGCTTTGGATACGCAGTATTTT
>TRBJ2-1|TRBV19|TRBD2|.|13
CASRLGAGGEQFF
TGTGCCAGTCGGTTGGGGGCGGGAGGTGAGCAGTTCTTC
>TRBJ2-1|TRBV6-6|.|once|16
CASRIQLPLQDNEQFF
TGTGCCAGCAGAATCCAACTGCCCCTCCAGGACAATGAGCAGTTCTTC
>TRBJ1-2|TRBV5-5|.|once|15
CASSLDAGSSYGYTF
TGTGCCAGCAGCTTGGATGCGGGCAGTTCCTATGGCTACACCTTC
>TRBJ2-2|TRBV7-6|TRBD2|.|15
CASTKEGGAAGELFF
TGTGCCAGCACCAAAGAGGGAGGGGCGGCCGGGGAGCTGTTTTTT
>TRBJ1-1|TRBV6-5|TRBD1|.|15
CASSSGTGYRTEAFF
TGTGCCAGCAGCTCCGGGACAGGGTATAGGACTGAAGCTTTCTTT
>TRBJ2-7|TRBV7-2|TRBD1|.|14
CASNLPTRGREQYF
TGTGCCAGCAACCTACCCACCAGGGGGCGAGAGCAGTACTTC
>TRBJ1-5|TRBV28|.|.|16
CASSLGPGRSNQPQHF
TGTGCCAGCAGTTTGGGGCCAGGCCGGAGTAATCAGCCCCAGCATTTT
>TRBJ2-3|TRBV6-4|.|.|13
CASSDTTVDTQYF
TGTGCCAGCAGTGACACCACAGTCGATACGCAGTATTTT
>TRBJ1-1|TRBV6-5|.|.|13
CASSPGGNTEAFF
TGTGCCAGCAGTCCCGGAGGGAACACTGAAGCTTTCTTT
>TRBJ2-5|TRBV6-4|.|once|14
CASSAYLFQETQYF
TGTGCCAGCAGTGCCTACCTTTTCCAAGAGACCCAGTACTTC
>TRBJ2-7|TRBV6-1|TRBD2|once|14
CASSVTSGSYEQYF
TGTGCCAGCAGTGTGACTAGCGGCTCCTACGAGCAGTACTTC
>TRBJ2-2|TRBV2|TRBD1|.|18
CASSEVGTSGGNTGELFF
TGTGCCAGCAGTGAAGTAGGGACCTCAGGGGGGAACACCGGGGAGCTGTTTTTT
>TRBJ2-1|TRBV12-5|.|.|13
CASGLVSAGEQFF
TGTGCTAGTGGTTTGGTATCAGCGGGTGAGCAGTTCTTC
>TRBJ2-7|TRBV9|TRBD1|.|14
CASSIGDSAYEQYF
TGTGCCAGCAGCATTGGGGACAGCGCCTACGAGCAGTACTTC
>TRBJ2-7|TRBV15|.|.|14
CATSRVNGPYEQYF
TGTGCCACCAGCAGGGTAAACGGTCCCTACGAGCAGTACTTC
>TRBJ2-3|TRBV18|.|.|13
CASSREGVDTQYF
TGTGCCAGCTCACGAGAGGGTGTAGATACGCAGTATTTT
>TRBJ2-5|TRBV5-4|.|.|12
CASSFFGETQYF
TGTGCCAGCAGCTTTTTCGGAGAGACCCAGTACTTC
>TRBJ2-1|TRBV25-1|TRBD1|.|16
CASSESNWDRGNEQFF
TGTGCCAGCAGTGAATCGAATTGGGACAGGGGGAATGAGCAGTTCTTC
>TRBJ2-5|TRBV2|.|.|13
CASSRRVQETQYF
TGTGCCAGCAGTAGGAGGGTACAAGAGACCCAGTACTTC
>TRBJ2-1|TRBV28|TRBD2|.|16
CASSFSASGLYNEQFF
TGTGCCAGCAGTTTCTCCGCTAGCGGACTCTACAATGAGCAGTTCTTC
>TRBJ1-1|TRBV9|TRBD1|once|16
CASSVGTGSSNTEAFF
TGTGCCAGCAGCGTTGGGACAGGGAGCAGTAACACTGAAGCTTTCTTT
>TRBJ1-3|TRBV15|.|.|13
CATSEVRGNTIYF
TGTGCCACCAGCGAGGTTAGGGGGAACACCATATATTTT
>TRBJ1-4|TRBV5-1|TRBD1|.|15
CASRKLTGGREKLFF
TGCGCCAGCAGAAAACTAACAGGGGGCAGGGAAAAACTGTTTTTT
>TRBJ2-1|TRBV28|TRBD1|.|18
CASSSHLLGTGGYNEQFF
TGTGCCAGCAGTTCCCACCTGCTAGGGACAGGGGGCTACAATGAGCAGTTCTTC
>TRBJ2-2|TRBV7-2|.|.|13
CASRYSSSGELFF
TGTGCCAGCAGATACAGCAGCAGCGGGGAGCTGTTTTTT
>TRBJ2-3|TRBV7-3|.|.|14
CASSLGLSTDTQYF
TGTGCCAGCAGCTTGGGCCTTAGCACAGATACGCAGTATTTT
>TRBJ2-5|TRBV7-9|TRBD2|once|16
CASSYQGTSGSETQYF
TGTGCCAGCAGCTATCAAGGGACTAGCGGGAGTGAGACCCAGTACTTC
>TRBJ2-7|TRBV4-3|TRBD2|.|14
CASSQGLAGDEQYF
TGCGCCAGCAGCCAAGGTCTAGCGGGAGACGAGCAGTACTTC
>TRBJ1-5|TRBV30|TRBD1|.|14
CAWSYRGPEQPQHF
TGTGCCTGGAGTTACAGGGGGCCGGAGCAGCCCCAGCATTTT
>TRBJ2-1|TRBV28|.|.|13
CASSFTNRNEQFF
TGTGCCAGCAGCTTTACAAATCGCAATGAGCAGTTCTTC
>TRBJ1-1|TRBV7-8|.|.|13
CASSLGQNTEAFF
TGTGCCAGCAGCTTAGGACAGAACACTGAAGCTTTCTTT
>TRBJ1-4|TRBV7-2|.|few|15
CASSLGGAANEKLFF
TGTGCCAGCAGCTTAGGCGGCGCGGCTAATGAAAAACTGTTTTTT
>TRBJ1-1|TRBV5-1|TRBD1|.|14
CASSQGGSGTEAFF
TGCGCCAGCAGTCAGGGGGGCTCAGGAACTGAAGCTTTCTTT
>TRBJ1-4|TRBV7-2|.|.|15
CASSLAGAGNEKLFF
TGTGCCAGCAGCTTAGCGGGGGCAGGCAATGAAAAACTGTTTTTT
>TRBJ1-5|TRBV6-6|TRBD1|.|16
CASSYTATGFNQPQHF
TGTGCCAGCAGTTACACCGCGACAGGGTTCAATCAGCCCCAGCATTTT
>TRBJ2-7|TRBV10-1|TRBD1|.|16
CASSDLPWGTDYEQYF
TGCGCCAGCAGTGACCTTCCGTGGGGGACAGACTACGAGCAGTACTTC
>TRBJ2-7|TRBV6-5|TRBD1|.|16
CASSYVLRQGRNEQYF
TGTGCCAGCAGTTACGTCCTCCGACAGGGAAGGAACGAGCAGTACTTC
>TRBJ1-2|TRBV30|TRBD1|.|13
CAWSAGTGDGYTF
TGTGCCTGGAGTGCCGGGACAGGGGACGGCTACACCTTC
>TRBJ1-1|TRBV19|.|.|13
CASSTWEGLEAFF
TGTGCCAGTAGTACGTGGGAGGGGCTAGAAGCTTTCTTT
>TRBJ2-4|TRBV28|.|.|14
CASSFRAGENIQYF
TGTGCCAGCAGTTTTCGGGCAGGGGAAAACATTCAGTACTTC
>TRBJ2-3|TRBV9|.|.|13
CASSASVPDTQYF
TGTGCCAGCAGCGCTAGCGTCCCAGATACGCAGTATTTT
>TRBJ2-1|TRBV10-3|.|.|11
CAISLRNEQFF
TGTGCCATCTCCCTCCGCAATGAGCAGTTCTTC
>TRBJ1-5|TRBV27|.|.|17
CASSLFWSPYSNQPQHF
TGTGCCAGCAGTTTATTTTGGAGCCCCTATAGCAATCAGCCCCAGCATTTT
>TRBJ2-5|TRBV5-1|TRBD2|.|14
CASSPPGGGETQYF
TGCGCCAGCAGCCCCCCTGGCGGGGGGGAGACCCAGTACTTC
>TRBJ2-3|TRBV7-9|TRBD2|few|15
CASSLNGRAGDTQYF
TGTGCCAGCAGCTTAAACGGGAGGGCAGGAGATACGCAGTATTTT
>TRBJ2-1|TRBV11-3|TRBD2|.|15
CASSLEEGLNNEQFF
TGTGCCAGCAGCTTAGAAGAGGGACTAAACAATGAGCAGTTCTTC
>TRBJ2-2|TRBV11-3|TRBD2|.|15
CASSLVAGVTGELFF
TGTGCCAGCAGCTTAGTAGCGGGCGTCACCGGGGAGCTGTTTTTT
>TRBJ2-5|TRBV7-2|TRBD2|.|14
CASSQLAHQETQYF
TGTGCCAGCAGCCAACTAGCGCACCAAGAGACCCAGTACTTC
>TRBJ2-1|TRBV27|TRBD2|.|16
CASSLVPSGINNEQFF
TGTGCCAGCAGTTTGGTGCCTAGCGGGATAAACAATGAGCAGTTCTTC
>TRBJ2-3|TRBV29-1|TRBD2|.|14
CSVDLAGGTDTQYF
TGCAGCGTAGATTTAGCGGGAGGAACAGATACGCAGTATTTT
>TRBJ2-3|TRBV30|.|.|11
CAWSPKDTQYF
TGTGCCTGGAGCCCCAAAGATACGCAGTATTTT